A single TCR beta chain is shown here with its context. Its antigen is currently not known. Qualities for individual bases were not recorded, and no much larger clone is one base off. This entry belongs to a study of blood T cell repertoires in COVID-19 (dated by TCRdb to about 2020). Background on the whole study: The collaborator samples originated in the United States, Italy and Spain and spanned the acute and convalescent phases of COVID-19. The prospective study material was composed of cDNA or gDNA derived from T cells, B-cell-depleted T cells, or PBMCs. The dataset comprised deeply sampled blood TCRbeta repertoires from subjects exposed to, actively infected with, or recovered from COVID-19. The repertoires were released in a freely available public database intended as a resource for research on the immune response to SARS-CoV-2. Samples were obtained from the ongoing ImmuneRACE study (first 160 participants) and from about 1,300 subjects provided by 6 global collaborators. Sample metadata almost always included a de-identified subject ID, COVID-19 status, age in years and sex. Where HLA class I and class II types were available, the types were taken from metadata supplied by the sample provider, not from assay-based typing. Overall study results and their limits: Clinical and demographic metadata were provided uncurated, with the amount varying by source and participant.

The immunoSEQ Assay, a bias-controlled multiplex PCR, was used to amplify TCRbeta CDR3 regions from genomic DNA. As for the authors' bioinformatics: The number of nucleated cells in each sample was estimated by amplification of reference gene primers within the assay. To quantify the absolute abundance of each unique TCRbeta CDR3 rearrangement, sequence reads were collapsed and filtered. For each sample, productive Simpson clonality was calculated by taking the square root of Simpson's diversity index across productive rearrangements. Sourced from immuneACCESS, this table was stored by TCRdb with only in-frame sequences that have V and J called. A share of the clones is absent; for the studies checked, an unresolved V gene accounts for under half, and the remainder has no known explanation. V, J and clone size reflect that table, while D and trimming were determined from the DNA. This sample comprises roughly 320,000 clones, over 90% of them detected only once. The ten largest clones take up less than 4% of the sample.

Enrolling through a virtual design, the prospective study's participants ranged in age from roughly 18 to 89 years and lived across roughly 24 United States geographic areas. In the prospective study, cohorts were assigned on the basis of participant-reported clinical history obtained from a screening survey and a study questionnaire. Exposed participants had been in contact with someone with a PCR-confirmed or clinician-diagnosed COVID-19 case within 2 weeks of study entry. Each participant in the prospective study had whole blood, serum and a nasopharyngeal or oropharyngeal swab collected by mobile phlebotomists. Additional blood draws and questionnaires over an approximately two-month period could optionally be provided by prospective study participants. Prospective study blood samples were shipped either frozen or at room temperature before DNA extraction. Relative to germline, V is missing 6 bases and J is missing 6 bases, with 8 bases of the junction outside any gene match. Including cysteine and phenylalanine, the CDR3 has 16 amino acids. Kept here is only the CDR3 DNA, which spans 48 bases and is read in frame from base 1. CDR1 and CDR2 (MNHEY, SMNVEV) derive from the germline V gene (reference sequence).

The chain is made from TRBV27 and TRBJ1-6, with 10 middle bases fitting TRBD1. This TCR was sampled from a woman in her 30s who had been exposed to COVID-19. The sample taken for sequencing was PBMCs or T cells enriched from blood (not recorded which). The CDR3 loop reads CASRLKTGGSNSPLHF. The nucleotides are TGTGCCAGCAGACTTAAGACAGGGGGCAGTAATTCACCCCTCCACTTT.